Following are 29 T cell receptor beta chains from one sample sequenced in a study of blood T cell repertoires in COVID-19. Clones were sequenced by immunoSEQ multiplex PCR, and TCRdb holds only the in-frame ones, with some missing. The table shows 140,000 or so clones, with 79% occurring only once. Sequenced input: peripheral blood. The receptor source for this set is a man aged 45-60 years with active or convalescent COVID-19.

This clone appeared a single time. The genes are TRBV7-7 and TRBJ2-7, with TRBD2 matching 7 bases. This CDR3 is built from 15 residues. J lost 1 base, V lost 0 bases, and 3 bases had no gene match. The germline CDR1 and CDR2 sequences are SSHAT and FNYEAQ (reference sequence). The CDR3: CASSLAGGLSYEQYF. CDR3 bases: TGTGCCAGCAGCTTAGCGGGAGGGCTGTCCTACGAGCAGTACTTC.

The chain is built from TRBV18 and TRBJ1-4; D is undetermined. CDR3 length equals 14 residues. V lost 3 bases and J 7 bases, leaving 12 bases between the germline ends. Germline V lookup: CDR1 KGHSH, CDR2 LQKENI. CDR3 sequence reads: CASSPSLSGEKLFF. CDR3 sequence (DNA): TGTGCCAGCTCACCCAGCCTTTCGGGTGAAAAACTGTTTTTT. The full variable domain, rest sourced from reference TRBV18 and TRBJ1-4, is NAGVMQNPRHLVRRRGQEARLRCSPMKGHSHVYWYRQLPEEGLKFMVYLQKENIIDESGMPKERFSAEFPKEGPSILRIQQVVRGDSAAYFCASSPSLSGEKLFFGSGTQLSVL.

DNA of the CDR3: TGTGCCAGCAGCTTAAGGACTAGCGGGATATCCTACAATGAGCAGTTCTTC. It encodes CASSLRTSGISYNEQFF. The chain recombines TRBV11-3 with TRBJ2-1; 12 bases map to TRBD2. V lost 2 bases, J lost 1 base, and 3 bases stayed unmatched. Germline V gene data show CDR1 as SGHNT and CDR2 as YENEEA. This CDR3 has 17 amino acids.

The rearrangement uses TRBV10-3 and TRBJ2-2; TRBD2 matches at 10 bases. The CDR3 length is 17 residues. Germline V gene sequence: CDR1 ENHRY, CDR2 SYGVKD. V was pared by 3 bases and J by 3 bases, with 7 bases of the junction left unmatched. The CDR3 protein is CAISESGRAQDTGELFF. In DNA, the CDR3 is TGTGCCATCAGTGAAAGCGGGAGGGCCCAGGACACCGGGGAGCTGTTTTTT.

In this sample, this clone turned up a few times. V gene TRBV7-6 combines with J gene TRBJ2-1; D is perhaps TRBD2 (6 bases). The V end was cut by 2 bases, the J end by 3 bases, with 14 bases between. The germline CDR1 and CDR2 sequences are SGHVS and FNYEAQ. CDR3 length: 16 amino acids. Here the CDR3 reads CASSLRLGESYNEQFF. DNA of the CDR3: TGTGCCAGCAGCTTAAGACTAGGGGAGAGCTACAATGAGCAGTTCTTC.

The chain employs TRBV21-1 and TRBJ2-7; the table calls TRBD1, which could not be checked here. TRBV21-1 is given as a pseudogene. The CDR3 has 14 amino acids. The CDR3 region has the DNA TGTGCCAGCAGGAAGTTTCCCAGGGATGGGGAGCAGTACTTC. Protein product: CASRKFPRDGEQYF.

V gene TRBV7-9 combines with J gene TRBJ1-2; possible D gene TRBD1, 5 bases. Trimming removed 4 bases from V and 4 bases from J, with 7 bases in between. CDR1 is SEHNR and CDR2 is FQNEAQ in the germline V gene (reference sequence). The CDR3 loop spans 12 amino acids. CDR3 coding DNA: TGTGCCAGCAGCTCAGACAGCTATGGCTACACCTTC. This encodes CASSSDSYGYTF.

CDR3 coding DNA: TGTGCCAGCAGCCCCCCGGGACAGATCTATGGCTACACCTTC. Translated, it gives CASSPPGQIYGYTF. The rearrangement uses TRBV27 and TRBJ1-2, with 7 positions matching TRBD1. CDR3 length equals 14 residues. Germline V gene data show CDR1 as MNHEY and CDR2 as SMNVEV (reference sequence). V shed 6 bases and J 4 bases; nucleotides not matched to a gene: 8.

The rearrangement uses TRBV6-5 and TRBJ2-3; D not certain. The germline gives CDR1 MNHEY, CDR2 SVGAGI. This CDR3 contains 14 residues. V was cut by 0 bases and J by 7 bases, with 11 bases left in between. The CDR3 bases are TGTGCCAGCAGTTACTCGGCTAGAAGGCATACGCAGTATTTT. Translated: CASSYSARRHTQYF.

The chain carries TRBV10-3 and TRBJ2-2, with TRBD2 matching over 13 bases. This CDR3 region has 15 residues. The germline V gene encodes CDR1 ENHRY and CDR2 SYGVKD. After removal of 7 bases from V and 5 bases from J, the junction contained 4 bases not matched to a gene. Written as DNA, the CDR3 is TGTGCCATCAACGGACTAGCGGGAGTTACCGGGGAGCTGTTTTTT. Its translation: CAINGLAGVTGELFF.

The chain couples TRBV29-1 to TRBJ2-3, with 13 bases matching TRBD2. The CDR3 sequence is 15 residues long. After removal of 6 bases from V and 3 bases from J, the junction contained 6 bases not matched to a gene. In germline, CDR1 is SQVTM, CDR2 ANQGSEA. CDR3 in amino acids: CSVWTSGRITDTQYF. The DNA for the CDR3 is TGCAGCGTCTGGACTAGCGGGAGAATTACAGATACGCAGTATTTT.

The CDR3 region is CASSVSVNSPLHF. The CDR3 nucleotides are TGTGCCAGCAGCGTGTCTGTTAATTCACCCCTCCACTTT. This rearrangement joins TRBV9 to TRBJ1-6; no clear D gene. Germline V gives CDR1 SGDLS, CDR2 YYNGEE. The CDR3 consists of 13 residues. V was trimmed by 2 bases and J by 6 bases, leaving 6 bases between them.

This chain connects TRBV19 to TRBJ1-3, with 8 bases identical to TRBD1. V was clipped by 4 bases and J by 7 bases; unmatched bases: 3. The CDR3 runs 13 residues. Germline lookup yields CDR1 LNHDA and CDR2 SQIVND (reference sequence). Here the CDR3 DNA reads TGTGCCAGTAGTACACAGGGGGTCAACACCATATATTTT. Amino acid sequence: CASSTQGVNTIYF. Full variable domain (outside the CDR3, taken from reference TRBV19 and TRBJ1-3): DGGITQSPKYLFRKEGQNVTLSCEQNLNHDAMYWYRQDPGQGLRLIYYSQIVNDFQKGDIAEGYSVSREKKESFPLTVTSAQKNPTAFYLCASSTQGVNTIYFGEGSWLTVV.

This clone was seen ten or more times. J is TRBJ2-7 and V is TRBV4-2; TRBD2 agrees at 11 bases. The CDR3 runs 15 residues. V dropped 2 bases and J dropped 3; count of bases not matched to a gene: 3. CDR1 is LGHNA, CDR2 YNFKEQ, per germline. The CDR3 reads CASSQLGTSGYEQYF. The CDR3 region has the DNA TGTGCCAGCAGCCAACTAGGGACTAGCGGCTACGAGCAGTACTTC.

This chain uses TRBV9 with TRBJ1-2, with TRBD1 matching 7 bases. V lost 3 bases and J lost 2; bases outside the gene matches: 4. CDR1 and CDR2 from the germline V gene are SGDLS and YYNGEE. CDR3 size: 14 residues. The CDR3 loop is CASSATTGNYGYTF. CDR3 DNA sequence: TGTGCCAGCAGCGCCACGACAGGGAACTATGGCTACACCTTC.

The rearrangement joins TRBV19 to TRBJ2-5; D possibly corresponds to TRBD2 (6 bases). The CDR3 totals 13 residues. V dropped 1 base and J dropped 5 bases, with 8 bases sitting between them. Germline V gene sequence: CDR1 LNHDA, CDR2 SQIVND (reference sequence). CDR3 nucleotide sequence: TGTGCCAGTAGTATAGTTGGGGGGGAGACCCAGTACTTC. It translates to CASSIVGGETQYF.

The chain carries TRBV6-5 and TRBJ2-3; 10 bases line up with TRBD1. The germline gives CDR1 MNHEY, CDR2 SVGAGI. The CDR3 is 15 residues long. J lost 2 bases, V lost 7 bases, and 6 bases had no gene match. This CDR3 is CASNSDRGFTDTQYF. CDR3 DNA: TGTGCCAGCAACTCGGACAGGGGGTTCACAGATACGCAGTATTTT.

V usage is TRBV29-1 and J usage is TRBJ2-3; D is perhaps TRBD1 (5 bases). The CDR3 spans 15 residues. Between the trimmed V and J ends, which lost 2 bases and 2 bases, there was a span of 14 bases. The germline CDR1 and CDR2 sequences are SQVTM and ANQGSEA. CDR3 DNA: TGCAGCGTTGAATTCCGCGCACAGGCCACAGATACGCAGTATTTT. It specifies CSVEFRAQATDTQYF.

V is TRBV6-5 and J is TRBJ1-3; weak D call: TRBD1 (6 bases). With 6 bases removed from V and 0 bases from J, the gap between germline ends came to 12 bases. Germline V gene data show CDR1 as MNHEY and CDR2 as SVGAGI. The CDR3 length is 15 residues. The CDR3 is CASRRGSFSGNTIYF. In nucleotides, the CDR3 is TGTGCCAGCAGGAGGGGGAGTTTCTCTGGAAACACCATATATTTT.

The rearrangement links TRBV27 to TRBJ1-1, with 8 bases identical to TRBD1. The J segment lost 7 bases and the V segment lost 3 bases, leaving 10 bases of the junction unmatched. The germline V gene encodes CDR1 MNHEY and CDR2 SMNVEV (reference sequence). The CDR3 has 15 residues. The CDR3 is CASSFNSGGENEAFF. CDR3 nucleotides: TGTGCCAGCAGTTTTAACTCAGGGGGCGAGAATGAAGCTTTCTTT.

This clone has only one observation. A much larger clone lies a single base off, so this may be a read error. The J gene is TRBJ2-5, the V gene TRBV5-4, with D possibly being TRBD2 (6 bases). Germline V gene sequence: CDR1 SGHNT, CDR2 YYREEE (reference sequence). Trimming stripped 2 bases from V and 5 bases from J, with 10 bases between. The CDR3 has 13 amino acids. The DNA of the CDR3 is TGTGCCAGCAGCTTACAAGGGAGGGAGACCCAGTACTTC. It translates to CASSLQGRETQYF.

This chain joins TRBV9 and TRBJ1-2; unclear D gene. This CDR3 has 17 amino acids. Germline V gene lookup returns CDR1 SGDLS and CDR2 YYNGEE. V shed 0 bases and J shed 6 bases, with 21 bases lying between them. The CDR3 reads CASSVGVGPQRRDGYTF. CDR3 coding DNA: TGTGCCAGCAGCGTAGGGGTAGGCCCCCAAAGGAGAGATGGCTACACCTTC.

In this sample, this clone turned up many times. V usage is TRBV7-9 and J usage is TRBJ2-7, with TRBD1 matching 8 bases. Germline V gene lookup returns CDR1 SEHNR and CDR2 FQNEAQ (reference sequence). CDR3 length: 13 amino acids. Germline trimming cut 5 bases from V and 4 bases from J; bases unmatched to any gene: 4. The chain's CDR3 is CASSPRGPYEQYF. CDR3 DNA sequence: TGTGCCAGCAGCCCCAGGGGGCCTTACGAGCAGTACTTC. Full variable domain (missing parts from reference TRBV7-9 and TRBJ2-7): DTGVSQNPRHKITKRGQNVTFRCDPISEHNRLYWYRQTLGQGPEFLTYFQNEAQLEKSRLLSDRFSAERPKGSFSTLEIQRTEQGDSAMYLCASSPRGPYEQYFGPGTRLTVT.

This chain links TRBV7-2 with TRBJ2-7; D remains unclear. V lost 0 bases and J lost 4, with 4 bases in between. CDR1 and CDR2 from the germline V gene are SGHTA and FQGNSA. This CDR3 has 12 residues. The DNA of the CDR3 is TGTGCCAGCAGCTTAGCAACTTACGAGCAGTACTTC. This encodes CASSLATYEQYF.

V is TRBV7-3 and J is TRBJ1-2; 8 bases agree with TRBD1. In germline, CDR1 is SGHTA, CDR2 FQGTGA. The V and J ends lost 5 bases and 3 bases, in that order; junction bases with no gene match: 2. The CDR3 extends over 13 amino acids. Here the CDR3 DNA reads TGTGCCAGCAGCGAGACAGGGGACTATGGCTACACCTTC. Encoded protein: CASSETGDYGYTF. Looking up the rest from reference TRBV7-3 and TRBJ1-2 gives the full variable domain: GAGVSQTPSNKVTEKGKYVELRCDPISGHTALYWYRQSLGQGPEFLIYFQGTGAADDSGLPNDRFFAVRPEGSVSTLKIQRTERGDSAVYLCASSETGDYGYTFGSGTRLTVV.

The V gene is TRBV3-1 (or the pseudogene TRBV3-2), the J gene TRBJ2-2; perhaps TRBD2 as D (5 bases). CDR1 and CDR2 from the germline V gene are LGHDT and YNNKEL (reference sequence). The CDR3 extends over 17 amino acids. Trimming pared 0 bases from V and 5 bases from J, leaving 16 bases between. The CDR3: CASSQDSRGAMTGELFF. CDR3 nucleotide sequence: TGTGCCAGCAGCCAAGATTCTCGGGGTGCCATGACCGGGGAGCTGTTTTTT.

Comments on this clone: Germline and junction disagree at one end, which may indicate a read error. The chain couples TRBV5-1 to TRBJ2-7; maybe TRBD2 (5 bases). Germline CDR1 and CDR2: SGHRS and YFSETQ. The length of the CDR3 is 14 residues. CDR3 loop: CASSLGSGAYEQYF. The CDR3 DNA is TGCGCCAGCAGTTTGGGAAGCGGAGCCTACGAGCAGTACTTC.

This clone came up a few times. V is TRBV27 and J is TRBJ2-1, with D perhaps TRBD1 (7 bases). This CDR3 has 16 amino acids. V lost 3 bases and J 3 bases, leaving 15 bases between the germline ends. CDR1 and CDR2 (germline): MNHEY, SMNVEV (reference sequence). The DNA of the CDR3 is TGTGCCAGCAGTTTTGAAGACAGGGAGGTCTACAATGAGCAGTTCTTC. The encoded protein is CASSFEDREVYNEQFF.

The gene calls are TRBV5-1 and TRBJ2-3; 12 bases align to TRBD2. The CDR3 runs 15 residues. The germline CDR1 and CDR2 sequences are SGHRS and YFSETQ. V shed 1 base, J shed 3 bases, and the junction held 0 bases outside the gene matches. As DNA, the CDR3 is TGCGCCAGCAGCTTGCTAGCGGGAGGGACAGATACGCAGTATTTT. Translation: CASSLLAGGTDTQYF.